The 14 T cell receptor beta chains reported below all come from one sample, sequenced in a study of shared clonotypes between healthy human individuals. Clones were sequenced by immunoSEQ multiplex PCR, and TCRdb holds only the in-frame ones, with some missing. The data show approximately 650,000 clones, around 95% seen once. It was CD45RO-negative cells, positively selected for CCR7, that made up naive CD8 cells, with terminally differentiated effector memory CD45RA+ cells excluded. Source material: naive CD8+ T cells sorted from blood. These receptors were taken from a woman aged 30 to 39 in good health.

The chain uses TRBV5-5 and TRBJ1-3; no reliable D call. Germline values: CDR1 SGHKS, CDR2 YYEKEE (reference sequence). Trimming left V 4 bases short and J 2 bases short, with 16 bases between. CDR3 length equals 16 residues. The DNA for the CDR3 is TGTGCCAGCAGCCCCTTGGGAGGGCGAACTGGAAACACCATATATTTT. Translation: CASSPLGGRTGNTIYF.

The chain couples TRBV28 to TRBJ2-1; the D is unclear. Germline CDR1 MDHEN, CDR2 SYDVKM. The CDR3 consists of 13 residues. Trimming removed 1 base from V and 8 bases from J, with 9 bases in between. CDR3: CASSLSLYYEQFF. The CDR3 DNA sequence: TGTGCCAGCAGTTTATCGCTGTACTATGAGCAGTTCTTC.

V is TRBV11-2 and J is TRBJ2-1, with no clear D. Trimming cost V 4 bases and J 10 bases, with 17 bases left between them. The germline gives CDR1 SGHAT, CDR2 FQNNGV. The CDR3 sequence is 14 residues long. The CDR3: CASSSRSRTEEQFF. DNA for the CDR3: TGTGCCAGCAGCTCCCGCTCTAGAACCGAGGAGCAGTTCTTC.

This chain's CDR3 is CASSTASETSGGTNTGELFF. The CDR3 coding sequence is TGTGCCAGCAGCACGGCCTCGGAAACTAGCGGGGGAACGAACACCGGGGAGCTGTTTTTT. This chain connects TRBV2 to TRBJ2-2, with TRBD2 identical over 11 bases. J lost 0 bases, V lost 6 bases, and 15 bases had no gene match. The CDR3 sequence is 20 residues long. The germline gives CDR1 SNHLY, CDR2 FYNNEI.

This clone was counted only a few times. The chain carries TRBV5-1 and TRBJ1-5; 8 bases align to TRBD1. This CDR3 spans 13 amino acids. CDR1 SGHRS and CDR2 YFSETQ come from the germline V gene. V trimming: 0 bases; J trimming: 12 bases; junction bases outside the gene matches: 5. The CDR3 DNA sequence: TGCGCCAGCAGCTTGGATGGGACAGGCAACCAGCATTTT. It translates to CASSLDGTGNQHF.

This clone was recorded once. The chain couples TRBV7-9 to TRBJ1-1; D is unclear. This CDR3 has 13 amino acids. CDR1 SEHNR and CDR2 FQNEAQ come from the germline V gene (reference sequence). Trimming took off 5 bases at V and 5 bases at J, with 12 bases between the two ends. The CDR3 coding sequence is TGTGCCAGCAGCCAACTCCTAGGAACTGAAGCTTTCTTT. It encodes CASSQLLGTEAFF.

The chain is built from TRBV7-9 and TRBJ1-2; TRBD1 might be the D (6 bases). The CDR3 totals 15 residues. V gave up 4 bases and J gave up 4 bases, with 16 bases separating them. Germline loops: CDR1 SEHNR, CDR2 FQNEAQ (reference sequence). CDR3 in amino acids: CASSSTSGVGYGYTF. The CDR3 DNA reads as TGTGCCAGCAGCTCTACCTCAGGGGTGGGCTATGGCTACACCTTC.

For the CDR3, the DNA is TGTGCCAGCCCCTTGTCCTCGGTGGACACTGAAGCTTTCTTT. This gives the protein CASPLSSVDTEAFF. The J gene is TRBJ1-1, the V gene TRBV7-9; D is ambiguous. The CDR3 has 14 residues. CDR1 is SEHNR, CDR2 FQNEAQ, per germline (reference sequence). The ends were cut back, 8 bases at V and 3 bases at J, with 16 bases in the middle.

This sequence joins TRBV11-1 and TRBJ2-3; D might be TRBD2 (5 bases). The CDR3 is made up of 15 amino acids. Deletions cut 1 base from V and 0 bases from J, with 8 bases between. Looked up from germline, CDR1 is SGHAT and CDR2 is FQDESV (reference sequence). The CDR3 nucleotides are TGTGCCAGCAGCTTAGTTAGCGCTAGCACAGATACGCAGTATTTT. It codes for CASSLVSASTDTQYF.

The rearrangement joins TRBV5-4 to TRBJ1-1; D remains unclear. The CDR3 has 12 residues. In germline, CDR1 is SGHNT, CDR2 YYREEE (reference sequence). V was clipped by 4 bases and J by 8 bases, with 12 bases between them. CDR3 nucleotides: TGTGCCAGCAGCACTAGGTCGGGGGAAGCTTTCTTT. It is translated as CASSTRSGEAFF.

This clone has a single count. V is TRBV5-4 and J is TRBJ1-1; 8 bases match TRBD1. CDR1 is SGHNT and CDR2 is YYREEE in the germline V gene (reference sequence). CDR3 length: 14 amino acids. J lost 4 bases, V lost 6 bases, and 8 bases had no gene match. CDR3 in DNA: TGTGCCAGCAACTGGGACAGGTCGGCCACTGAAGCTTTCTTT. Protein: CASNWDRSATEAFF. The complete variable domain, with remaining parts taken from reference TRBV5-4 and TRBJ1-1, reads ETGVTQSPTHLIKTRGQQVTLRCSSQSGHNTVSWYQQALGQGPQFIFQYYREEENGRGNFPPRFSGLQFPNYSSELNVNALELDDSALYLCASNWDRSATEAFFGQGTRLTVV.

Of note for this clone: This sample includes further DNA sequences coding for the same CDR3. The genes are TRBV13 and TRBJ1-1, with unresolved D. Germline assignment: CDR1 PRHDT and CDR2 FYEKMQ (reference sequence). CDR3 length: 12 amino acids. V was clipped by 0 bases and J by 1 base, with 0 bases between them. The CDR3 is CASSLGNTEAFF. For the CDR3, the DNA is TGTGCCAGCAGCTTAGGGAACACTGAAGCTTTCTTT.

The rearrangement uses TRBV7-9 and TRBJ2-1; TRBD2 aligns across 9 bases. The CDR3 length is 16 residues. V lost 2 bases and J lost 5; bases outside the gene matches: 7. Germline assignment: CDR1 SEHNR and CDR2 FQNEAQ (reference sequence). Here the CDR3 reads CASSLWAGGPHNEQFF. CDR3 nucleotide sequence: TGTGCCAGCAGCTTATGGGCGGGAGGGCCCCACAATGAGCAGTTCTTC.

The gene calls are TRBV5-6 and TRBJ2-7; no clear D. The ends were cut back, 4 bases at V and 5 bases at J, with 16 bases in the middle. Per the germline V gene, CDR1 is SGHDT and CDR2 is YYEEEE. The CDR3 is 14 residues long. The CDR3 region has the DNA TGTGCCAGCAGCCCAACAACTTCCTGGAACGAGCAGTACTTC. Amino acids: CASSPTTSWNEQYF.